Listed below are T cell receptor beta chains from one sample, sequenced in a study of blood T cell repertoires in COVID-19. Here immunoSEQ multiplex PCR was the method, and the copy in TCRdb shows in-frame clones only, minus some. The sample holds around 220,000 clones, roughly 82% seen once. The sample taken for sequencing was peripheral blood. These receptors originate from a woman of 80 years or more with active or convalescent COVID-19. Both conserved end residues are part of each CDR3. The D gene is left open where the match is weak. Rows may omit the clone size; those that give it use once, few, many or a size class.

.,TRBJ1-2,TRBV5-1,.,TGCGCCAGCAGCTTGGGGCAGTTCTATGGCTACACCTTC,CASSLGQFYGYTF
once,TRBJ2-2,TRBV28,TRBD1,TGTGCCAGCAGTTGGGGACAGCGGACCGGGGAGCTGTTTTTT,CASSWGQRTGELFF
.,TRBJ2-7,TRBV5-4,TRBD2,TGTGCCAGCAGCGCGGGACTAGCGGGGATCGAGCAGTACTTC,CASSAGLAGIEQYF
.,TRBJ1-6,TRBV10-3,TRBD1,TGTGCCATCAGCCGGGACAGCTATAATTCACCCCTCCACTTT,CAISRDSYNSPLHF
few,TRBJ2-7,TRBV2,.,TGTGCCAGCAGACGGGAGAGCTACGAGCAGTACTTC,CASRRESYEQYF
.,TRBJ2-5,TRBV15,TRBD2,TGTGCCACCAGCAGAGACAGACTAGCGGGAGAGGAGACCCAGTACTTC,CATSRDRLAGEETQYF
.,TRBJ2-1,TRBV19,.,TGTGCCAGTAGTACGAACTTCAGACAGGACCATGAGCAGTTCTTC,CASSTNFRQDHEQFF
.,TRBJ2-1,TRBV3-1/TRBV3-2,TRBD1,TGTGCCAGCAGCCAAGTGACAGGGACCCTCAATGAGCAGTTCTTC,CASSQVTGTLNEQFF
.,TRBJ1-1,TRBV5-1,.,TGCGCCAGCAGCTTGGAACAGGCCTGGAGGGTAAACACTGAAGCTTTCTTT,CASSLEQAWRVNTEAFF
.,TRBJ1-4,TRBV19,TRBD1,TGTGCCAGTAGAGCCCGGGACAGGAATGAAAAACTGTTTTTT,CASRARDRNEKLFF
.,TRBJ1-1,TRBV6-5,TRBD1,TGTGCCAGCAGTTTGGACAGGGGGCGAGTGGACACTGAAGCTTTCTTT,CASSLDRGRVDTEAFF
.,TRBJ1-3,TRBV28,.,TGTGCCAGCAGGGGAAGGACAGCCTACTCTGGAAACACCATATATTTT,CASRGRTAYSGNTIYF
.,TRBJ1-2,TRBV19,.,TGTGCCAGTAGTATACAGGGGATCTATGGCTACACCTTC,CASSIQGIYGYTF
.,TRBJ2-1,TRBV19,TRBD2,TGTGCCAGTAGTATAGGCCCGCTAGCGGGAGATACTCGTGAGCAGTTCTTC,CASSIGPLAGDTREQFF
.,TRBJ1-3,TRBV28,TRBD1,TGTGCCAGCAGTCCCGGACAGGGGGGGTCTTGGGGAAACACCATATATTTT,CASSPGQGGSWGNTIYF
.,TRBJ1-2,TRBV6-4,TRBD1,TGTGCCAGCAGTGACCCTGGGACAGTTCTTTACTGTGGCTACACCTTC,CASSDPGTVLYCGYTF
.,TRBJ2-7,TRBV6-1,.,TGTGCCAGCAGTGAATCAGGCTTTACCTACGAGCAGTACTTC,CASSESGFTYEQYF
.,TRBJ1-6,TRBV28,.,TGTGCCAGCAGTTTGATACAGGGTTATAATTCACCCCTCCACTTT,CASSLIQGYNSPLHF
.,TRBJ2-2,TRBV5-6,.,TGTGCCAGCAGCTTGTTCGGAGGGGAAACCGGGGAGCTGTTTTTT,CASSLFGGETGELFF
.,TRBJ2-4,TRBV28,.,TGTGCCAGCAGTTTATTCGACATTACCCGAAGAAACATTCAGTACTTC,CASSLFDITRRNIQYF
.,TRBJ1-6,TRBV5-1,TRBD1,TGCGCCAGCAATCCCGGGACAGGGTTTACTGGTAATTCACCCCTCCACTTT,CASNPGTGFTGNSPLHF
.,TRBJ1-6,TRBV2,.,TGTGCCACAGAGGACAGAGGGGTGGGTCCCCTCCACTTT,CATEDRGVGPLHF
.,TRBJ1-5,TRBV28,.,TGTGCCAGCAGTTTTGCTCAGTTCGGCAATCAGCCCCAGCATTTT,CASSFAQFGNQPQHF
.,TRBJ2-1,TRBV10-3,.,TGTGCCATCAGTGAGGAGGGCCCGTACAATGAGCAGTTCTTC,CAISEEGPYNEQFF
.,TRBJ2-3,TRBV3-1/TRBV3-2,TRBD2,TGTGCCAGCAGCCAAGGCGGGACTAACACAGATACGCAGTATTTT,CASSQGGTNTDTQYF
.,TRBJ1-4,TRBV7-2,TRBD1,TGTGCCAGCAGCTCCGGACAGGGTTATGAAAAACTGTTTTTT,CASSSGQGYEKLFF
.,TRBJ1-4,TRBV19,.,TGTGCCAGCATAGGGAGGGAGGAAAAACTGTTTTTT,CASIGREEKLFF
few,TRBJ1-1,TRBV30,.,TGTGCCTCCAGTCACAGGGTCACTGAAGCTTTCTTT,CASSHRVTEAFF
.,TRBJ1-5,TRBV28,TRBD1,TGTGCCAGCAGTTTGGGGGGGACAGGGGGAAGGCCCCAGCATTTT,CASSLGGTGGRPQHF
once,TRBJ2-1,TRBV6-5,.,TGTGCCAGCAGGGTTACAGGACCTGAGCAGTTCTTC,CASRVTGPEQFF
.,TRBJ2-3,TRBV5-1,TRBD2,TGCGCCAGCAGCTTAACTAGCGGAAGCACAGATACGCAGTATTTT,CASSLTSGSTDTQYF
.,TRBJ1-4,TRBV6-5,TRBD1,TGTGCCAGCAGAACAGGGGACAGGGTTGAAAAACTGTTTTTT,CASRTGDRVEKLFF
.,TRBJ2-1,TRBV5-1,TRBD2,TGCGCCAGCAGCTTGCCTAGCGGGAGTTTGAATAATGAGCAGTTCTTC,CASSLPSGSLNNEQFF
.,TRBJ2-3,TRBV19,.,TGTGCCAGTAGTATCGCCTACTCCACAGATACGCAGTATTTT,CASSIAYSTDTQYF
once,TRBJ1-5,TRBV25-1,.,TGTGCCAGCAGTGACGGACAGACTAGCAATCAGCCCCAGCATTTT,CASSDGQTSNQPQHF
.,TRBJ1-5,TRBV30,TRBD1,TGTGCCTGGAGTTTGGGACAGAATCAGCCCCAGCATTTT,CAWSLGQNQPQHF
once,TRBJ2-2,TRBV30,.,TGTGCCTGGAGTGTGGCGGTCCAGCGGCACACCGGGGAGCTGTTTTTT,CAWSVAVQRHTGELFF
.,TRBJ2-5,TRBV6-6,TRBD2,TGTGCCAGCAGGCTGACTAGCGGGATATCAGAGACCCAGTACTTC,CASRLTSGISETQYF
.,TRBJ2-1,TRBV28,TRBD2,TGTGCCAGCAGTTCGGGGGGACTAGCGGTGAATGAGCAGTTCTTC,CASSSGGLAVNEQFF
.,TRBJ2-5,TRBV3-1/TRBV3-2,.,TGTGCCAGCACATCTAGCGCTCTCCAAGAGACCCAGTACTTC,CASTSSALQETQYF
.,TRBJ1-2,TRBV28,.,TGTGCCAGCAGTTTTAAGGGGAATGGCTACACCTTC,CASSFKGNGYTF
few,TRBJ1-6,TRBV21-1,.,TGTGCCAGCAGCAGCTGGACAGGGATAAATTCACCCCTCCACTTT,CASSSWTGINSPLHF
.,TRBJ2-7,TRBV7-9,TRBD1,TGTGCCAGCAGCTTAGGGACAGGCTCCTACGAGCAGTACTTC,CASSLGTGSYEQYF
.,TRBJ2-3,TRBV5-4,TRBD2,TGTGCCAGCAGCCCCGGGACTACCCCCGGGGATACGCAGTATTTT,CASSPGTTPGDTQYF
.,TRBJ1-1,TRBV2,TRBD1,TGTGCCAGCAGGGATGGACAGGGTATTTCGGCTTTCTTT,CASRDGQGISAFF
.,TRBJ2-7,TRBV24-1,TRBD1,TGTGCCACCAGTGATCAGGGACAGGGTTACGAGCAGTACTTC,CATSDQGQGYEQYF
.,TRBJ1-2,TRBV5-1,TRBD1,TGCGCCAGCAGCTTACAGGGGCCCCAGTATGGCTACACCTTC,CASSLQGPQYGYTF
.,TRBJ2-1,TRBV4-1,.,TGCGCCAGCAGCCTAGAGTGGGCCGCCTACAATGAGCAGTTCTTC,CASSLEWAAYNEQFF
.,TRBJ2-1,TRBV5-1,TRBD2,TGCGCCAGCAGCCAAGCTTCCGGGACTAGCGGGAATGAGCAGTTCTTC,CASSQASGTSGNEQFF
many,TRBJ2-3,TRBV7-9,TRBD2,TGTGCCAGCAGCCCCCCCACTAGCGGGTACACAGATACGCAGTATTTT,CASSPPTSGYTDTQYF